These 20 T cell receptor beta chains originate from one sample sequenced in a study of technical replicates of blood from a handful of donors. The repertoire was sequenced with immunoSEQ multiplex PCR; TCRdb's copy has only in-frame clones and lacks some. The sample comprises about 97,000 clones, 90% to 97% of which are singletons, and roughly 0.35% rests with the top ten. The specimen was T cells isolated from PBMCs. These receptors were collected from a human donor in good health.

In this sample, this clone turned up once. The chain combines TRBV5-4 with TRBJ2-7, with D possibly being TRBD2 (6 bases). Trimming pared 1 base from V and 1 base from J, leaving 15 bases between. Germline values: CDR1 SGHNT, CDR2 YYREEE (reference sequence). This CDR3 comprises 16 residues. CDR3 nucleotides: TGTGCCAGCAGCTTGAAGGGACTTAAAATTTCCTACGAGCAGTACTTC. It is translated as CASSLKGLKISYEQYF. Full variable domain (rest looked up from reference TRBV5-4 and TRBJ2-7): ETGVTQSPTHLIKTRGQQVTLRCSSQSGHNTVSWYQQALGQGPQFIFQYYREEENGRGNFPPRFSGLQFPNYSSELNVNALELDDSALYLCASSLKGLKISYEQYFGPGTRLTVT.

The chain combines TRBV14 with TRBJ2-2; TRBD1 is a possible D gene (5 bases). The CDR3 runs to 17 residues. Trimming removed 6 bases at V and 4 bases at J, with 21 bases between. Germline V lookup: CDR1 SGHDN, CDR2 FVKESK. CDR3 in DNA: TGTGCCAGCAGTCAGGCTTTAGGGGCGCGTGTCACCGGGGAGCTGTTTTTT. Encoded protein: CASSQALGARVTGELFF.

The CDR3 nucleotides read TGTGCCAGCAGCTTACAGGGAGGGTGGGACTATGGCTACACCTTC. The encoded protein is CASSLQGGWDYGYTF. The chain recombines TRBV5-6 with TRBJ1-2; a weak D match, TRBD1 (6 bases). CDR3 length: 15 amino acids. The V end was cut by 2 bases, the J end by 3 bases, with 14 bases between. Per the germline V gene, CDR1 is SGHDT and CDR2 is YYEEEE.

This clone was counted a single time. V and J are TRBV19 and TRBJ2-7, with D possibly matching TRBD2 (6 bases). V lost 3 bases to trimming and J lost 2 bases, with 20 bases between them. The CDR3 is made up of 17 amino acids. CDR1 and CDR2 from the germline V gene are LNHDA and SQIVND (reference sequence). CDR3 nucleotides: TGTGCCAGTAGTATTGGTACCCGGGACTCTCATACCTACGAGCAGTACTTC. It translates to CASSIGTRDSHTYEQYF.

The chain has TRBV9 and TRBJ1-5; weak D call: TRBD1 (5 bases). The CDR3 has 14 amino acids. V gave up 0 bases and J gave up 6 bases, with 10 bases separating them. Germline CDR1 and CDR2: SGDLS and YYNGEE. The CDR3 loop is CASSVAGNGQPQHF. DNA of the CDR3: TGTGCCAGCAGCGTAGCAGGGAATGGTCAGCCCCAGCATTTT.

Here the CDR3 reads CASSARTSGTYEQYF. The CDR3 DNA follows: TGTGCCAGCAGCGCCCGGACTAGCGGGACCTACGAGCAGTACTTC. V gene TRBV9 combines with J gene TRBJ2-7; 12 bases map to TRBD2. Unmatched junction bases numbered 3, after V lost 3 bases and J lost 2 bases. This CDR3 has 15 residues. The germline CDR1 and CDR2 sequences are SGDLS and YYNGEE. The full variable domain, with the rest looked up from reference TRBV9 and TRBJ2-7, is DSGVTQTPKHLITATGQRVTLRCSPRSGDLSVYWYQQSLDQGLQFLIQYYNGEERAKGNILERFSAQQFPDLHSELNLSSLELGDSALYFCASSARTSGTYEQYFGPGTRLTVT.

This chain joins TRBV6-5 and TRBJ1-4, with D possibly matching TRBD1 (5 bases). The CDR3 extends over 15 amino acids. Trimming pared 1 base from V and 4 bases from J, leaving 10 bases between. Germline V CDR1 and CDR2: MNHEY, SVGAGI. CDR3 in amino acids: CASSYYTGGNEKLFF. The CDR3 coding sequence is TGTGCCAGCAGTTACTATACAGGCGGTAATGAAAAACTGTTTTTT.

This clone was seen a few times. The chain uses TRBV19 and TRBJ1-5; no clear D. Between the trimmed V and J ends, which lost 3 bases and 2 bases, there was a span of 14 bases. Germline CDR1 reads LNHDA; CDR2 reads SQIVND (reference sequence). The CDR3 is 16 residues long. The CDR3: CASSIWQAPRNQPQHF. The CDR3 bases are TGTGCCAGTAGTATTTGGCAGGCTCCGCGCAATCAGCCCCAGCATTTT.

V usage is TRBV4-2 and J usage is TRBJ2-7; 7 bases fit TRBD1. The CDR3 has 12 residues. From germline, CDR1 is LGHNA and CDR2 YNFKEQ. V was clipped by 8 bases and J by 4 bases; unmatched bases: 5. Here the CDR3 reads CASGYRGYEQYF. The CDR3 DNA is TGTGCCAGCGGCTACAGGGGTTACGAGCAGTACTTC.

This rearrangement joins TRBV7-6 to TRBJ2-6, with D perhaps matching TRBD2 (6 bases). Per germline, CDR1 SGHVS and CDR2 FNYEAQ. This CDR3 comprises 17 residues. Trimming took 5 bases from V and 5 from J, leaving 19 bases between them. The CDR3 sequence: CASSDRAGPTRANVLTF. In nucleotides, the CDR3 is TGTGCCAGCAGCGACCGGGCGGGGCCCACACGGGCCAACGTCCTGACTTTC.

This rearrangement joins TRBV6-1 to TRBJ1-2; D is uncertain. V was trimmed by 6 bases and J by 4 bases, leaving 12 bases between them. The CDR3 runs to 13 residues. CDR1 MNHNS and CDR2 SASEGT come from the germline V gene. This chain's CDR3 is CASRYIQLYGYTF. The CDR3 nucleotides are TGTGCCAGCAGGTATATACAGCTCTATGGCTACACCTTC.

This rearrangement joins TRBV1 to TRBJ1-1; the D call in the table, TRBD1, was not verified against the DNA. TRBV1 is termed a pseudogene. The CDR3 contains 14 residues. Here the CDR3 reads CTSFYRQMNTEAFF. CDR3 coding DNA: TGCACCAGCTTTTACAGACAGATGAACACTGAAGCTTTCTTT.

The chain recombines TRBV20-1 with TRBJ2-1, with D maybe TRBD1 (5 bases). The CDR3 runs 10 residues. The V and J ends lost 7 bases and 9 bases respectively, with 10 bases between them. Germline CDR1 reads DFQATT; CDR2 reads SNEGSKA (reference sequence). CDR3 DNA: TGCAGTGGGTTGGGGCCTGAGCAGTTCTTC. It codes for CSGLGPEQFF.

This clone was seen a few times. The rearrangement uses TRBV30 and TRBJ1-1; unclear D gene. The CDR3 extends over 16 amino acids. The germline CDR1 and CDR2 sequences are GTSNPN and SVGIG (reference sequence). Trimming took off 5 bases at V and 0 bases at J, with 19 bases between the two ends. The CDR3 protein is CAWVPFGRGMNTEAFF. CDR3 bases: TGTGCCTGGGTTCCCTTTGGGCGGGGAATGAACACTGAAGCTTTCTTT.

The chain recombines TRBV27 with TRBJ2-5; 7 positions agree with TRBD1. The CDR3 spans 13 residues. Trimming removed 4 bases from V and 7 bases from J; junction bases left unmatched: 6. Germline CDR1 is MNHEY and CDR2 is SMNVEV (reference sequence). The CDR3 sequence is CASSYRDSRTQYF. The CDR3 nucleotides are TGTGCCAGCAGTTACAGGGACAGTCGGACCCAGTACTTC.

The chain carries TRBV29-1 and TRBJ2-5; TRBD2 matches 10 bases. After removal of 4 bases from V and 5 bases from J, the junction contained 10 bases not matched to a gene. The germline V gene encodes CDR1 SQVTM and CDR2 ANQGSEA. CDR3 length equals 15 residues. CDR3 bases: TGCAGCGTTGGCCCGACTAGCGGGTACTTGGAGACCCAGTACTTC. It codes for CSVGPTSGYLETQYF.

The chain is built from TRBV4-2 and TRBJ2-7; D is unclear. The CDR3 has 14 residues. V was pared by 5 bases and J by 6 bases, with 17 bases between. Germline V gene data show CDR1 as LGHNA and CDR2 as YNFKEQ. The CDR3 coding sequence is TGTGCCAGCAGCTTAAAACTTAGCCCCCTCGAGCAGTACTTC. Amino acids: CASSLKLSPLEQYF.

V is TRBV27 and J is TRBJ1-1, with D unresolved. The CDR3 extends over 13 amino acids. V was trimmed by 8 bases and J by 6 bases, leaving 16 bases between them. CDR1 and CDR2 from the germline V gene are MNHEY and SMNVEV (reference sequence). CDR3 bases: TGTGCCAGCTCCTTTAGCGGCCAGGCTGAAGCTTTCTTT. It yields the protein CASSFSGQAEAFF.

This chain links TRBV2 with TRBJ1-2; D remains unclear. The CDR3 runs 13 residues. The germline V gene encodes CDR1 SNHLY and CDR2 FYNNEI. Trimming shortened V by 8 bases and J by 6 bases, and 16 bases separated the two germline ends. CDR3 nucleotides: TGTGCCAGCGATACAGTTGGAATCAATGGCTACACCTTC. This sequence encodes CASDTVGINGYTF.

The genes are TRBV6-1 and TRBJ2-7, with 7 bases matching TRBD1. The CDR3 is made up of 14 amino acids. Per the germline V gene, CDR1 is MNHNS and CDR2 is SASEGT. Trimming took 7 bases from V and 2 from J; bases not matched to a gene: 8. Here the CDR3 reads CASIATGNPYEQYF. The DNA of the CDR3 is TGTGCCAGCATCGCGACAGGGAACCCCTACGAGCAGTACTTC.